Shown below are 21 T cell receptor beta chains from a single sample sequenced in a study of blood T cell repertoires in COVID-19 (dated by TCRdb to 2020 to 2022). Preparation of the library involved the immunoSEQ multiplex PCR assay. TCRdb provides this immuneACCESS table in a form limited to in-frame rearrangements. Some clones are lacking; in checked studies, under half of them reflect an unresolved V gene, and why the rest are absent is not known. In all, the sample holds about 210,000 clones, and 65% to 90% of those were seen once. The ten largest clones take up 2.4% of the sample. The sequenced material came from peripheral blood. The receptors here all came from a woman aged 65 to 85 with COVID-19, enrolled during active disease.

This rearrangement joins TRBV19 to TRBJ2-5, with D maybe TRBD1 (6 bases). The CDR3 contains 15 residues. The germline gives CDR1 LNHDA, CDR2 SQIVND (reference sequence). Trimming pared 1 base from V and 2 bases from J, leaving 11 bases between. CDR3: CASSIVTGGQETQYF. CDR3 sequence (DNA): TGTGCCAGTAGTATAGTGACAGGCGGGCAAGAGACCCAGTACTTC.

The chain combines TRBV6-5 with TRBJ2-1, with TRBD1 matching over 9 bases. The germline V gene has CDR1 MNHEY and CDR2 SVGAGI. The CDR3 contains 13 residues. After removal of 9 bases from V and 4 bases from J, the junction contained 4 bases not matched to a gene. CDR3 DNA: TGTGCCAGTGGGACAGGGTTGTACAATGAGCAGTTCTTC. Amino acids: CASGTGLYNEQFF.

The chain recombines TRBV4-3 with TRBJ1-5, with no clear D. The CDR3 consists of 15 residues. The germline gives CDR1 LGHNA, CDR2 YSLEER. V lost 0 bases and J lost 1, with 7 bases in between. The CDR3 DNA sequence: TGCGCCAGCAGCCAAGATGCCGCGAGCAATCAGCCCCAGCATTTT. It yields the protein CASSQDAASNQPQHF.

This chain connects TRBV5-8 to TRBJ2-1, with D possibly being TRBD2 (6 bases). The germline V and J ends were trimmed by 3 bases and 4 bases, with 8 bases remaining between them. CDR3 length: 13 residues. Germline V CDR1 and CDR2: SGHTS, YDEGEE. In nucleotides, the CDR3 is TGTGCCAGCAGCTGGGAGGTTTACAATGAGCAGTTCTTC. Its protein product is CASSWEVYNEQFF.

This clone was observed once. The rearrangement links TRBV5-1 to TRBJ1-3; D unresolved. This CDR3 spans 17 amino acids. CDR1 and CDR2 (germline): SGHRS, YFSETQ. V lost 0 bases to trimming and J lost 1 base, with 14 bases between them. The CDR3 spells CASSLGRNPPSGNTIYF. CDR3 coding DNA: TGCGCCAGCAGCTTGGGGAGGAACCCGCCGTCTGGAAACACCATATATTTT.

The V and J genes are TRBV19 and TRBJ2-1; 12 bases match TRBD2. This CDR3 region has 18 residues. V lost 3 bases and J lost 4; bases outside the gene matches: 10. Germline V gene data show CDR1 as LNHDA and CDR2 as SQIVND (reference sequence). CDR3 region: CASSIEGLAGRKYNEQFF. DNA of the CDR3: TGTGCCAGTAGTATCGAAGGACTAGCGGGGAGAAAATACAATGAGCAGTTCTTC.

This clone has a handful of counts. The chain joins TRBV7-3 to TRBJ2-2; D gene uncertain. The V and J ends lost 5 bases and 5 bases respectively, with 12 bases between them. Germline CDR1 SGHTA, CDR2 FQGTGA. CDR3 length equals 14 residues. The CDR3 loop is CASSPTVETGELFF. CDR3 coding DNA: TGTGCCAGCAGCCCCACCGTGGAGACCGGGGAGCTGTTTTTT.

This rearrangement joins TRBV3-1 (or the pseudogene TRBV3-2) to TRBJ2-1, with 9 positions matching TRBD1. The CDR3 is made up of 15 amino acids. Per the germline V gene, CDR1 is LGHDT and CDR2 is YNNKEL (reference sequence). Trimming removed 0 bases from V and 8 bases from J; junction bases left unmatched: 5. The CDR3: CASSQEGQGRDEQFF. The DNA of the CDR3 is TGTGCCAGCAGCCAAGAGGGACAGGGACGAGATGAGCAGTTCTTC.

The chain recombines TRBV4-2 with TRBJ1-6; D possibly corresponds to TRBD1 (5 bases). CDR3 length: 20 residues. Germline loops: CDR1 LGHNA, CDR2 YNFKEQ. V was pared by 0 bases and J by 0 bases, with 18 bases between. CDR3 nucleotides: TGTGCCAGCAGCCAAGAGCCGGGGCAGGGCGGGAGCTCCTATAATTCACCCCTCCACTTT. Protein product: CASSQEPGQGGSSYNSPLHF.

The V gene is TRBV2, the J gene TRBJ1-6, with D perhaps TRBD1 (6 bases). The V gene lost 8 bases and the J gene lost 5 bases, with 19 bases spanning the gap. Per the germline V gene, CDR1 is SNHLY and CDR2 is FYNNEI. This CDR3 has 16 residues. The CDR3 sequence is CASGTRTTNNNSPLHF. The CDR3 region has the DNA TGTGCCAGCGGGACAAGGACAACAAATAATAATTCACCCCTCCACTTT.

The chain recombines TRBV11-2 with TRBJ1-5, with D perhaps TRBD1 (5 bases). V lost 5 bases to trimming and J lost 2 bases, with 25 bases between them. Germline CDR1 SGHAT, CDR2 FQNNGV. CDR3 length: 19 residues. The CDR3 nucleotides read TGTGCCAGCAGCCATCGACAATACAGGTTGAAACATGGCAATCAGCCCCAGCATTTT. This gives the protein CASSHRQYRLKHGNQPQHF.

The chain couples TRBV7-2 to TRBJ1-2; no clear D. Between the trimmed V and J ends, which lost 0 bases and 6 bases, there was a span of 14 bases. The germline gives CDR1 SGHTA, CDR2 FQGNSA. The length of the CDR3 is 15 residues. The CDR3 spells CASSLAAGPPHGYTF. In DNA form, the CDR3 reads TGTGCCAGCAGCTTAGCGGCGGGCCCTCCCCATGGCTACACCTTC.

The V call is TRBV19, the J call TRBJ2-5; 9 nucleotides agree with TRBD2. The J segment lost 1 base and the V segment lost 4 bases, leaving 4 bases of the junction unmatched. Germline V gene lookup returns CDR1 LNHDA and CDR2 SQIVND (reference sequence). The CDR3 is made up of 15 amino acids. The DNA for the CDR3 is TGTGCCAGTAGTACTATAGCGGGAGCCCAAGAGACCCAGTACTTC. Its translation: CASSTIAGAQETQYF.

The V and J genes are TRBV2 and TRBJ1-2, with TRBD1 as a possible D gene (5 bases). The CDR3 extends over 15 amino acids. Germline CDR1 reads SNHLY; CDR2 reads FYNNEI. Between the trimmed V and J ends, which lost 4 bases and 0 bases, there was a span of 12 bases. CDR3 sequence (DNA): TGTGCCAGCAGTGCAACAGGCTTCACTAACTATGGCTACACCTTC. It codes for CASSATGFTNYGYTF.

This rearrangement joins TRBV12-3 or TRBV12-4 to TRBJ2-3; no clear D. This CDR3 spans 11 amino acids. The V end lost 4 bases, the J end lost 5 bases, and 4 bases lay between the germline ends. As DNA, the CDR3 is TGTGCCAGCAGTTCCCTAGATACGCAGTATTTT. Amino acids: CASSSLDTQYF.

V gene TRBV9 combines with J gene TRBJ2-1; 11 bases line up with TRBD2. The germline CDR1 and CDR2 sequences are SGDLS and YYNGEE. The CDR3 sequence is 16 residues long. The ends lost 1 base at V and 6 bases at J; junction bases unmatched: 6. CDR3 residues: CASSVITSGGFNEQFF. The DNA of the CDR3 is TGTGCCAGCAGCGTAATAACTAGCGGGGGATTCAATGAGCAGTTCTTC.

J is TRBJ1-5 and V is TRBV6-5; no firm D call. Germline CDR1 MNHEY, CDR2 SVGAGI. V lost 2 bases and J 1 base, leaving 9 bases between the germline ends. CDR3 length: 15 residues. CDR3 in amino acids: CASSYEERSNQPQHF. CDR3 nucleotides: TGTGCCAGCAGTTACGAGGAGAGAAGCAATCAGCCCCAGCATTTT.

This rearrangement joins TRBV20-1 to TRBJ2-3, with 13 nucleotides matching TRBD2. This CDR3 contains 15 residues. V dropped 3 bases and J dropped 5; count of bases not matched to a gene: 5. The germline V gene encodes CDR1 DFQATT and CDR2 SNEGSKA (reference sequence). The CDR3 region has the DNA TGCAGTGCTAGTAGTACTAGCGGGGGGGTAGATACGCAGTATTTT. The encoded protein is CSASSTSGGVDTQYF.

The V and J genes are TRBV7-6 and TRBJ2-2, with D hard to call. This CDR3 spans 12 amino acids. V was cut by 1 base and J by 6 bases, with 3 bases left in between. Germline CDR1 and CDR2: SGHVS and FNYEAQ. CDR3 sequence reads: CASSLGPGELFF. DNA of the CDR3: TGTGCCAGCAGCTTAGGGCCCGGGGAGCTGTTTTTT.

The CDR3 DNA reads TGTGCCAGTAGTATAAGGGGTGACAGGGGTGCTGAAGCTTTCTTT. Translating gives CASSIRGDRGAEAFF. The genes are TRBV19 and TRBJ1-1, with TRBD1 matching 8 bases. The CDR3 length is 15 residues. Germline CDR1 and CDR2: LNHDA and SQIVND (reference sequence). V lost 2 bases and J lost 6; bases outside the gene matches: 8.

This chain links TRBV9 with TRBJ2-3; 10 nucleotides agree with TRBD2. After removal of 0 bases from V and 6 bases from J, the junction contained 7 bases not matched to a gene. This CDR3 spans 16 amino acids. Looked up from germline, CDR1 is SGDLS and CDR2 is YYNGEE. The CDR3 protein is CASSVGSAGGVDTQYF. The CDR3 bases are TGTGCCAGCAGCGTAGGTTCAGCGGGAGGGGTGGATACGCAGTATTTT.